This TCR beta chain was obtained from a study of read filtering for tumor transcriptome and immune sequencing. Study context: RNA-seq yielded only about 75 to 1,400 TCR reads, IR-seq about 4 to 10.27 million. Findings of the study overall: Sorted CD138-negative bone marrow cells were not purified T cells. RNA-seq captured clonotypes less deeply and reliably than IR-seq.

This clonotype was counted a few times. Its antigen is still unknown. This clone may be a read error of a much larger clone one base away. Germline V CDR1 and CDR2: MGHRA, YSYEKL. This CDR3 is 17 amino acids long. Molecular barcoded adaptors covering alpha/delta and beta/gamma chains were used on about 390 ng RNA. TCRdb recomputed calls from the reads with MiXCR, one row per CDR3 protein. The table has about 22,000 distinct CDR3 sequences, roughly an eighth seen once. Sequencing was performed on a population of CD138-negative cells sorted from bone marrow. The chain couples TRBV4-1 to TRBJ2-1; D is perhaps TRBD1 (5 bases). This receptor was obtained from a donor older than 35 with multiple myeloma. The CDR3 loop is CASSQEPGLSSYNGQFF. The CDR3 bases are TGCGCCAGCAGCCAAGAACCAGGGCTGAGCTCCTACAATGGGCAGTTCTTC.